A selection of T cell receptor beta chains follows, all from one sample in a study of T cells in localized non-small cell lung cancer. Profiled with immunoSEQ multiplex PCR; TCRdb holds only in-frame clones, not every one. This table has about 14,000 clones, roughly nine tenths appearing once. Here the sequenced sample was peripheral blood mononuclear cells, taken before any cancer treatment. The receptor set was obtained from a man aged 35-75 years with stage III lung adenocarcinoma. Both conserved end residues are part of each CDR3. The order of the fields is clone size, D gene, V gene, J gene, CDR3 protein, CDR3 DNA. A D gene is named only where the DNA matches it firmly. Clone size is stated in some rows and not others, as once, few, many or a class when expanded.

once,-,TRBV27,TRBJ2-7,CASSLYGTTYEQYF,TGTGCCAGCAGTTTATATGGGACCACGTATGAGCAGTACTTC
-,-,TRBV30,TRBJ1-2,CAWSVQGSLSGYTF,TGTGCCTGGAGTGTACAGGGCTCTCTAAGTGGCTACACCTTC
-,TRBD2,TRBV28,TRBJ2-3,CASSPPLAGTDTQYF,TGTGCCAGCAGTCCGCCTCTAGCGGGGACAGATACGCAGTATTTT
-,-,TRBV10-2,TRBJ2-3,CASSGGTLLTDTQYF,TGCGCCAGCAGTGGGGGGACTTTACTTACAGATACGCAGTATTTT
-,-,TRBV18,TRBJ2-1,CASSPMTEHEQFF,TGTGCCAGCTCACCAATGACTGAACATGAGCAGTTCTTC
-,TRBD1,TRBV28,TRBJ1-6,CATGTGGIRSPLHF,TGTGCCACCGGGACAGGGGGAATTAGGTCACCCCTCCACTTT
few,TRBD1,TRBV28,TRBJ1-5,CASSFRGGNQPQHF,TGTGCCAGCAGTTTCAGGGGGGGCAACCAGCCCCAGCATTTT
-,-,TRBV7-2,TRBJ2-7,CASSPFLSEQYF,TGTGCCAGCAGCCCTTTTTTATCCGAGCAGTACTTC
-,TRBD1,TRBV18,TRBJ2-6,CASSSGTGVSGANVLTF,TGTGCCAGCTCATCTGGGACAGGGGTCTCTGGGGCCAACGTCCTGACTTTC
-,TRBD1,TRBV6-6,TRBJ2-7,CASTARLGTGTYEQYF,TGTGCCAGCACTGCGCGGCTCGGGACAGGCACTTACGAGCAGTACTTC
-,-,TRBV5-8,TRBJ1-1,CASRNRGTTEAFF,TGTGCCAGCAGGAACCGGGGGACCACTGAAGCTTTCTTT
-,TRBD2,TRBV5-4,TRBJ2-3,CASSLGTSGSLNTDTQYF,TGTGCCAGCAGCTTGGGGACTAGCGGGAGTTTGAACACAGATACGCAGTATTTT
-,-,TRBV2,TRBJ2-1,CASSETASSYNEQFF,TGTGCCAGCAGTGAGACCGCTAGCTCCTACAATGAGCAGTTCTTC
-,-,TRBV2,TRBJ1-1,CASSEYPGGGTEAFF,TGTGCCAGCAGTGAGTACCCTGGGGGGGGCACTGAAGCTTTCTTT
-,TRBD1,TRBV7-9,TRBJ2-3,CASSLRDRVRDTQYF,TGTGCCAGCAGCCTCCGGGACAGGGTCAGGGATACGCAGTATTTT
once,TRBD1,TRBV2,TRBJ2-2,CASSPSGTVKNTGELFF,TGTGCCAGCAGCCCCTCGGGGACAGTTAAGAACACCGGGGAGCTGTTTTTT
-,-,TRBV11-2,TRBJ2-3,CASSLSTDTQYF,TGTGCCAGCAGCTTATCAACAGATACGCAGTATTTT
-,-,TRBV27,TRBJ2-3,CASRDFPTDTQYF,TGTGCCAGCAGGGACTTTCCCACAGATACGCAGTATTTT
-,-,TRBV10-3,TRBJ2-1,CAISESGSGASSYNEQFF,TGTGCCATCAGTGAGAGTGGTAGCGGAGCTAGCTCCTACAATGAGCAGTTCTTC
-,TRBD2,TRBV28,TRBJ2-2,CASSLWRLAGGPGELFF,TGTGCCAGCAGTTTATGGCGTCTAGCGGGAGGGCCCGGGGAGCTGTTTTTT
-,-,TRBV4-1,TRBJ1-5,CASSQDRVYQPQHF,TGCGCCAGCAGCCAAGACAGGGTGTATCAGCCCCAGCATTTT
-,-,TRBV18,TRBJ2-6,CASSPQGAFSSGANVLTF,TGTGCCAGCTCACCACAGGGAGCCTTTAGCTCTGGGGCCAACGTCCTGACTTTC
-,-,TRBV5-4,TRBJ1-1,CASSPIFAAGDTEAFF,TGTGCCAGCAGCCCGATTTTTGCGGCGGGGGACACTGAAGCTTTCTTT
-,-,TRBV7-2,TRBJ2-7,CASSYPTGQVTF,TGTGCCAGCAGCTACCCGACAGGTCAGGTAACTTTC
-,TRBD2,TRBV11-3,TRBJ2-7,CASSASGSSYEQYF,TGTGCCAGCAGCGCTAGCGGGAGCTCCTACGAGCAGTACTTC
-,TRBD2,TRBV18,TRBJ2-2,CASSNRGSGSSPGELFF,TGTGCCAGCTCCAACAGAGGAAGCGGGAGTTCTCCCGGGGAGCTGTTTTTT
-,-,TRBV6-6,TRBJ2-7,CASSYGLAETYEQYF,TGTGCCAGCAGTTACGGTTTAGCGGAAACCTACGAGCAGTACTTC
-,-,TRBV7-9,TRBJ2-4,CASSSNAGLKNIQYF,TGTGCCAGCAGCTCAAATGCAGGGCTAAAAAACATTCAGTACTTC
-,TRBD1,TRBV7-9,TRBJ2-7,CASSWDSSYEQYF,TGTGCCAGCAGCTGGGACAGCTCCTACGAGCAGTACTTC
-,-,TRBV6-5,TRBJ2-5,CASSSGPESETQYF,TGTGCCAGCAGTTCCGGACCAGAGTCGGAGACCCAGTACTTC
-,-,TRBV5-4,TRBJ2-2,CASSLGNTGELFF,TGTGCCAGCAGCTTGGGGAACACCGGGGAGCTGTTTTTT
-,-,TRBV18,TRBJ1-4,CASSPGAGREKLFF,TGTGCCAGCTCGCCTGGTGCAGGGAGAGAAAAACTGTTTTTT
-,-,TRBV4-3,TRBJ2-3,CASSQEGEGQGLPYTDTQYF,TGCGCCAGCAGCCAAGAGGGTGAAGGACAGGGACTACCTTACACAGATACGCAGTATTTT
-,TRBD1,TRBV6-1,TRBJ2-7,CATDRDRADYEQYF,TGTGCCACCGATCGGGACAGGGCCGACTACGAGCAGTACTTC
-,-,TRBV9,TRBJ2-3,CASSAPRGHDAKDTQYF,TGTGCCAGCAGCGCTCCCAGGGGCCATGACGCTAAGGATACGCAGTATTTT
-,TRBD2,TRBV19,TRBJ2-1,CASSRTSGIINEQFF,TGTGCCAGTAGCCGGACTAGTGGGATAATCAATGAGCAGTTCTTC
-,-,TRBV11-2,TRBJ2-7,CASSLEFGHLYEQYF,TGTGCCAGCAGCTTAGAATTCGGGCATTTGTACGAGCAGTACTTC
-,TRBD1,TRBV19,TRBJ1-5,CASRSGTGSNQPQHF,TGTGCCAGTAGATCCGGGACAGGAAGCAATCAGCCCCAGCATTTT